Presented here are 31 T cell receptor beta chains from one specimen sequenced in a study of T-cell memory formation after mild COVID-19. TCRdb reprocessed the 5' RACE reads via MiXCR and lists one record per CDR3 protein. The sample comprises under 70,000 distinct CDR3 sequences, over 8.5% of which are singletons, and approximately 1% rests with the top ten. The sequenced sample was PBMCs or a T cell subset sorted from them (not recorded which). The receptors come from a young man who had mild COVID-19 (a few samples of this study predate the infection). Cell type and time point are not known.

The J gene is TRBJ1-2, the V gene TRBV9; TRBD1 agrees at 7 bases. In germline, CDR1 is SGDLS, CDR2 YYNGEE. The CDR3 has 13 residues. V lost 5 bases, J lost 2 bases, and 3 bases stayed unmatched. CDR3 bases: TGTGCCAGCAGATCGACAGGGAACTATGGCTACACCTTC. Translation gives CASRSTGNYGYTF.

The V gene is TRBV4-3, the J gene TRBJ1-2, with 10 bases aligning to TRBD1. The CDR3 covers 17 residues. V was clipped by 0 bases and J by 0 bases; unmatched bases: 4. The germline V gene encodes CDR1 LGHNA and CDR2 YSLEER. The CDR3 here is CASSQDSGQGPNYGYTF. CDR3 DNA sequence: TGCGCCAGCAGCCAAGATTCGGGACAGGGGCCTAACTATGGCTACACCTTC.

V is TRBV3-1 and J is TRBJ1-6; 7 bases are a match to TRBD1. CDR1 and CDR2 (germline): LGHDT, YNNKEL (reference sequence). The CDR3 is made up of 16 amino acids. The J segment lost 7 bases and the V segment lost 1 base, leaving 7 bases of the junction unmatched. CDR3 sequence: CASSQGRTGANSPLHF. DNA of the CDR3: TGTGCCAGCAGCCAAGGCCGAACAGGGGCGAATTCACCCCTCCACTTT.

This clonotype came up many times. The chain links TRBV7-2 to TRBJ2-4, with 9 bases that match TRBD1. Germline V gene sequence: CDR1 SGHTA, CDR2 FQGNSA. V shed 5 bases, J shed 6 bases, and the junction held 8 bases outside the gene matches. This CDR3 spans 15 amino acids. The CDR3 protein is CASSNPTGGLNIQYF. The CDR3 DNA reads as TGTGCCAGCAGCAACCCGACAGGGGGATTAAACATTCAGTACTTC.

This clonotype was detected many times. The J gene is TRBJ2-7, the V gene TRBV4-2; 7 bases align to TRBD1. V lost 6 bases to trimming and J lost 5 bases; unmatched junction nucleotides: 7. Germline CDR1 LGHNA, CDR2 YNFKEQ. The CDR3 is 13 residues long. The CDR3 loop reads CASSSTGSHEQYF. For the CDR3, the DNA is TGTGCCAGCAGTTCGACAGGGTCCCACGAGCAGTACTTC.

This clonotype has just a few counts. The chain is built from TRBV28 and TRBJ1-5; unclear D gene. The germline CDR1 and CDR2 sequences are MDHEN and SYDVKM. The CDR3 covers 15 residues. V dropped 4 bases and J dropped 1 base, with 11 bases sitting between them. CDR3 region: CASSSSDGSNQPQHF. In DNA, the CDR3 is TGTGCCAGCAGTTCCTCCGACGGGAGCAATCAGCCCCAGCATTTT.

The chain has TRBV6-2 or TRBV6-3 and TRBJ1-2; D gene ambiguous. V was pared by 7 bases and J by 1 base, with 13 bases between. The CDR3 extends over 14 amino acids. Germline V CDR1 and CDR2: MNHEY, SVGEGT. The CDR3, as DNA: TGTGCCAGCACCTCCCGCGGCATTAACTATGGCTACACCTTC. This translates into CASTSRGINYGYTF.

The CDR3 reads CASSPFWGGPQETQYF. CDR3 in DNA: TGTGCCAGCAGCCCCTTTTGGGGGGGTCCGCAAGAGACCCAGTACTTC. This chain uses TRBV4-2 with TRBJ2-5; 7 bases align to TRBD2. Germline loops: CDR1 LGHNA, CDR2 YNFKEQ. Losses at the gene ends were 4 bases for V and 2 bases for J; bases not matched to a gene: 10. The CDR3 loop spans 16 amino acids.

This clonotype is medium-sized by share. The gene calls are TRBV12-3 or TRBV12-4 and TRBJ2-7; weak D call: TRBD1 (5 bases). V lost 3 bases, J lost 2 bases, and 8 bases lay in between. There are 13 residues in the CDR3. The CDR3 reads CASSFWTPYEQYF. CDR3 nucleotides: TGTGCCAGCAGTTTTTGGACACCCTACGAGCAGTACTTC.

There are many counts of this clonotype. The chain carries TRBV10-3 and TRBJ2-6; TRBD1 aligns across 7 bases. V dropped 4 bases and J dropped 0; count of bases not matched to a gene: 3. The germline gives CDR1 ENHRY, CDR2 SYGVKD. The CDR3 consists of 16 residues. CDR3 protein: CAISGTGFSGANVLTF. The CDR3 bases are TGTGCCATCAGTGGGACAGGCTTCTCTGGGGCCAACGTCCTGACTTTC.

The chain joins TRBV5-1 to TRBJ1-2; D is perhaps TRBD1 (5 bases). Germline V CDR1 and CDR2: SGHRS, YFSETQ. V was cut by 4 bases and J by 1 base, with 14 bases left in between. This CDR3 has 15 residues. Here the CDR3 reads CASSPGGSLNYGYTF. DNA of the CDR3: TGCGCCAGCAGCCCGGGGGGAAGCCTTAACTATGGCTACACCTTC.

This clonotype was seen a few times. The chain joins TRBV9 to TRBJ2-5, with 7 nucleotides matching TRBD1. The germline gives CDR1 SGDLS, CDR2 YYNGEE. The trim removed 0 bases at V and 3 bases at J, leaving 2 bases unmatched. The CDR3 contains 14 residues. As DNA, the CDR3 is TGTGCCAGCAGCGTAGAGGGGGCAAAAGAGACCCAGTACTTC. Protein sequence: CASSVEGAKETQYF.

V and J are TRBV7-9 and TRBJ1-6, with a tentative D call TRBD1 (6 bases). The CDR3 is 15 residues long. Germline V gene data show CDR1 as SEHNR and CDR2 as FQNEAQ (reference sequence). V gave up 5 bases and J gave up 5 bases, with 13 bases separating them. As DNA, the CDR3 is TGTGCCAGCAGCCCACAGGGCTATGATAATTCACCCCTCCACTTT. Protein: CASSPQGYDNSPLHF.

The chain uses TRBV6-5 and TRBJ2-3, with D possibly TRBD1 on 6 matching bases. Trimming took 6 bases from V and 2 from J, leaving 15 bases between them. The CDR3 extends over 15 amino acids. CDR1 and CDR2 (germline): MNHEY, SVGAGI. The CDR3 nucleotides are TGTGCCAGCAGCGTACTTGGGGGCAACACAGATACGCAGTATTTT. Translating gives CASSVLGGNTDTQYF.

The V gene is TRBV10-3, the J gene TRBJ1-5; maybe TRBD1 (6 bases). The CDR3 has 14 residues. The V end lost 0 bases, the J end lost 4 bases, and 7 bases lay between the germline ends. The germline CDR1 and CDR2 sequences are ENHRY and SYGVKD. The CDR3: CAISESRGNQPQHF. CDR3 DNA: TGTGCCATCAGTGAGTCAAGGGGGAATCAGCCCCAGCATTTT.

In DNA, the CDR3 is TGCAGTATTTCCCCAGGGGCGGGTGGCTACACCTTC. Its protein is CSISPGAGGYTF. V and J are TRBV20-1 and TRBJ1-2, with D possibly TRBD1 on 6 matching bases. This CDR3 has 12 amino acids. The V gene's germline CDR1 is DFQATT and CDR2 SNEGSKA (reference sequence). V lost 8 bases and J 7 bases, leaving 17 bases between the germline ends.

The chain combines TRBV7-2 with TRBJ1-2, with a possible D match to TRBD1 (5 bases). Per the germline V gene, CDR1 is SGHTA and CDR2 is FQGNSA. The CDR3 is 14 amino acids. V dropped 1 base and J dropped 7 bases, with 13 bases sitting between them. This CDR3 is CASSLGVRVGGYTF. The CDR3 DNA follows: TGTGCCAGCAGCTTAGGGGTCAGGGTGGGTGGCTACACCTTC.

As to this clonotype: The CDR3 carries no conserved terminal phenylalanine or tryptophan, so it likely arises from a read error. Because the CDR3's place on the DNA is in doubt, the DNA is left out and the CDR3 is given as listed by TCRdb. The chain is built from TRBV7-9 and TRBJ2-5; the D segment call TRBD1 is taken from the table without a DNA check. Germline CDR1 reads SEHNR; CDR2 reads FQNEAQ (reference sequence). The CDR3 spans 12 amino acids, including both terminal residues. The CDR3 loop is CASSLLGGTAVI.

This clonotype showed up many times. The chain links TRBV11-2 to TRBJ1-3; D remains ambiguous. The V and J ends lost 5 bases and 0 bases respectively, with 17 bases between them. The CDR3 totals 17 residues. Germline V lookup: CDR1 SGHAT, CDR2 FQNNGV. CDR3 loop: CASSRNPKGLSGNTIYF. The CDR3 bases are TGTGCCAGCAGCCGAAACCCCAAGGGCCTCTCTGGAAACACCATATATTTT.

The chain links TRBV15 to TRBJ2-1, with D possibly TRBD2 on 5 matching bases. This CDR3 comprises 17 residues. The germline V gene encodes CDR1 LNHNV and CDR2 YYDKDF (reference sequence). V lost 0 bases and J lost 0, with 12 bases in between. The chain's CDR3 is CATSRDPGDSSYNEQFF. The CDR3 region has the DNA TGTGCCACCAGCAGAGATCCCGGGGATAGCTCCTACAATGAGCAGTTCTTC.

This chain connects TRBV6-1 to TRBJ2-2; D remains unclear. V was shortened by 3 bases and J by 4 bases, with 3 bases between the two germline ends. The germline gives CDR1 MNHNS, CDR2 SASEGT. There are 12 residues in the CDR3. CDR3 region: CASSDSTGELFF. The CDR3 coding sequence is TGTGCCAGCAGTGACTCCACCGGGGAGCTGTTTTTT.

The sample holds many counts of this clonotype. The rearrangement uses TRBV15 and TRBJ2-5; a possible D gene is TRBD2 (5 bases). Germline-derived CDR1 and CDR2 are LNHNV and YYDKDF (reference sequence). The CDR3 contains 14 residues. Deletions cut 2 bases from V and 3 bases from J, with 10 bases between. The CDR3, as DNA: TGTGCCACCAGCAGACGGGGTAGGGAAGAGACCCAGTACTTC. Amino acid sequence: CATSRRGREETQYF.

The J gene is TRBJ1-1, the V gene TRBV7-3; TRBD1 agrees at 8 bases. The CDR3 has 15 residues. Per the germline V gene, CDR1 is SGHTA and CDR2 is FQGTGA. With 5 bases clipped from V and 10 bases from J, the junction kept 15 bases outside the gene matches. CDR3 in amino acids: CASSPAGQGRSGAFF. CDR3 in DNA: TGTGCCAGCAGCCCGGCCGGACAGGGAAGGTCAGGAGCTTTCTTT. Using reference TRBV7-3 and TRBJ1-1 for the parts outside the CDR3, the full variable domain is GAGVSQTPSNKVTEKGKYVELRCDPISGHTALYWYRQSLGQGPEFLIYFQGTGAADDSGLPNDRFFAVRPEGSVSTLKIQRTERGDSAVYLCASSPAGQGRSGAFFGQGTRLTVV.

This clonotype showed up many times. V gene TRBV20-1 combines with J gene TRBJ2-3, with 8 bases lining up with TRBD1. Trimming took 4 bases from V and 7 from J; bases not matched to a gene: 19. The CDR3 spans 17 residues. From germline, CDR1 is DFQATT and CDR2 SNEGSKA (reference sequence). This CDR3 reads CSAKDRVRKRVRNTQYF. CDR3 DNA: TGCAGTGCTAAGGACAGGGTGCGGAAAAGGGTCAGGAATACGCAGTATTTT.

The chain uses TRBV7-8 and TRBJ1-1, with TRBD1 matching over 9 bases. This CDR3 has 17 amino acids. Per the germline V gene, CDR1 is SGHVS and CDR2 is FQNEAQ. Losses at the gene ends were 5 bases for V and 0 bases for J; bases not matched to a gene: 10. The CDR3 protein is CASSVGQGRGLNTEAFF. The DNA of the CDR3 is TGTGCCAGCAGCGTGGGACAGGGACGGGGATTGAACACTGAAGCTTTCTTT.

Only a few counts were recorded for this clonotype. The CDR3 here is CASSQPTGTKTQYF. The CDR3, as DNA: TGCGCCAGCAGCCAACCAACCGGGACAAAGACCCAGTACTTC. The chain combines TRBV4-1 with TRBJ2-5, with TRBD1 as a possible D gene (6 bases). Germline loops: CDR1 MGHRA, CDR2 YSYEKL. CDR3 size: 14 residues. V was shortened by 2 bases and J by 6 bases, with 13 bases between the two germline ends.

This clonotype was seen many times. V gene TRBV4-1 combines with J gene TRBJ2-4, with a weak D call TRBD2 (6 bases). Germline CDR1 reads MGHRA; CDR2 reads YSYEKL. V gave up 3 bases and J gave up 5 bases, with 20 bases separating them. CDR3 length: 17 amino acids. CDR3 sequence reads: CASSQRGWGVSENIQYF. CDR3 nucleotide sequence: TGCGCCAGCAGCCAGAGGGGTTGGGGGGTCAGCGAAAACATTCAGTACTTC.

This chain uses TRBV14 with TRBJ1-2; TRBD1 matches 7 bases. Germline CDR1 and CDR2: SGHDN and FVKESK. The length of the CDR3 is 13 residues. V lost 6 bases, J lost 4 bases, and 5 bases stayed unmatched. The CDR3 DNA reads TGTGCCAGCAGTCCACAGGGGCTCTATGGCTACACCTTC. Translation: CASSPQGLYGYTF.

There are a few counts of this clonotype. The chain combines TRBV9 with TRBJ2-2; unclear D gene. CDR1 SGDLS and CDR2 YYNGEE come from the germline V gene. The V end was cut by 3 bases, the J end by 5 bases, with 11 bases between. This CDR3 has 14 residues. In DNA form, the CDR3 reads TGTGCCAGCAGCGCCTCTTTCGGGACCGGGGAGCTGTTTTTT. It encodes CASSASFGTGELFF.

This clonotype was observed a handful of times. This chain connects TRBV28 to TRBJ2-3; the match to TRBD2 covers 8 bases. Trimming took 5 bases from V and 2 from J; bases not matched to a gene: 9. Per germline, CDR1 MDHEN and CDR2 SYDVKM. The CDR3 totals 16 residues. CDR3 bases: TGTGCCAGCAGTGCCCCCCGCGGGGGGACCACAGATACGCAGTATTTT. Translated, it gives CASSAPRGGTTDTQYF.

This clonotype was recorded at least ten times. CDR3 residues: CASNEGNANTGELFF. CDR3 nucleotide sequence: TGCGCCAGCAATGAGGGAAATGCTAACACCGGGGAGCTGTTTTTT. V is TRBV5-1 and J is TRBJ2-2; a weak D match, TRBD2 (5 bases). Germline V lookup: CDR1 SGHRS, CDR2 YFSETQ. This CDR3 contains 15 residues. V was clipped by 6 bases and J by 2 bases, with 14 bases between them.